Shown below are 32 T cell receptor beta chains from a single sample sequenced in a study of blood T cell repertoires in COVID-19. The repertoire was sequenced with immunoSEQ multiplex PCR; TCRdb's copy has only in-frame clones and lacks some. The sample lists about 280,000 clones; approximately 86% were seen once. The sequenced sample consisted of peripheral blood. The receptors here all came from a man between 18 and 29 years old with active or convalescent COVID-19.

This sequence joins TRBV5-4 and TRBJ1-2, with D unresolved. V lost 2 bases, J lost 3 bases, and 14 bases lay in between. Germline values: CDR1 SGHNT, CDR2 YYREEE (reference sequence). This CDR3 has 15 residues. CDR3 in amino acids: CASSFLSSNHYGYTF. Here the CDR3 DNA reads TGTGCCAGCAGCTTTCTGAGTAGCAATCACTATGGCTACACCTTC.

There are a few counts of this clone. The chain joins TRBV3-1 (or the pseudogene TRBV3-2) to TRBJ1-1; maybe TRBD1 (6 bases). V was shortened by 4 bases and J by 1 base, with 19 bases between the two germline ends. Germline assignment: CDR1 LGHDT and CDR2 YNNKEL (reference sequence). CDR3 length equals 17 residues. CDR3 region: CASSPRLRTASNTEAFF. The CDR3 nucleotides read TGTGCCAGCAGCCCACGCCTGAGGACAGCCTCGAACACTGAAGCTTTCTTT.

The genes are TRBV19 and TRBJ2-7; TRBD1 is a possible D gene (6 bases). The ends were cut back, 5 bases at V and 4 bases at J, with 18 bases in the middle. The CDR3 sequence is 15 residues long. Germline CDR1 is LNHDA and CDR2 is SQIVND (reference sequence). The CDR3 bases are TGTGCCAGTAGTCTCGCCACAGGGTTTCCATACGAGCAGTACTTC. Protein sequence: CASSLATGFPYEQYF. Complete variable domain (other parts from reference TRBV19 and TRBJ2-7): DGGITQSPKYLFRKEGQNVTLSCEQNLNHDAMYWYRQDPGQGLRLIYYSQIVNDFQKGDIAEGYSVSREKKESFPLTVTSAQKNPTAFYLCASSLATGFPYEQYFGPGTRLTVT.

The CDR3 reads CASRGDRRGTEAFF. The DNA for the CDR3 is TGTGCCAGCAGGGGGGACAGGCGGGGCACTGAAGCTTTCTTT. The rearrangement links TRBV16 to TRBJ1-1; 8 bases are shared with TRBD1. The CDR3 contains 14 residues. The germline V gene has CDR1 KGHSY and CDR2 FQNENV. The V segment lost 6 bases and the J segment 4 bases; nucleotides outside the gene matches: 7.

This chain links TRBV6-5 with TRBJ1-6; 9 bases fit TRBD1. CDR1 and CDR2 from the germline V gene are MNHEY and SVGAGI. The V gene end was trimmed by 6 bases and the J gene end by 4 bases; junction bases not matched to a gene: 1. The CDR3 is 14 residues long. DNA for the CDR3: TGTGCCAGCAGAGGGACAGGGTATAATTCACCCCTCCACTTT. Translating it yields CASRGTGYNSPLHF.

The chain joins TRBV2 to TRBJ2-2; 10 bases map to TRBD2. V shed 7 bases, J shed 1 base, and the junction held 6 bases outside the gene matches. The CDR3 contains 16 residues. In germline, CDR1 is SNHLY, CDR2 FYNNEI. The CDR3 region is CASNFLAGENTGELFF. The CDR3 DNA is TGTGCCAGCAACTTTCTAGCGGGAGAGAACACCGGGGAGCTGTTTTTT.

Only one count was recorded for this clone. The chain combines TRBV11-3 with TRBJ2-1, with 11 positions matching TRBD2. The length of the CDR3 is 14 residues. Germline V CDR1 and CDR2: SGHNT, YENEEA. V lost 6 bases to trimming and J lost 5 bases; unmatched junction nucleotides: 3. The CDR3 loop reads CASSSGGADNEQFF. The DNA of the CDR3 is TGTGCCAGCAGTAGCGGGGGGGCCGACAATGAGCAGTTCTTC.

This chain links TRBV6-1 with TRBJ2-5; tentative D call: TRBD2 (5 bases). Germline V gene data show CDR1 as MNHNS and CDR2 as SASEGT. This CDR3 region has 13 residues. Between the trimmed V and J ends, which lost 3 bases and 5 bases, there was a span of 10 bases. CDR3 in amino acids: CASSDIRGETQYF. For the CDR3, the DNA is TGTGCCAGCAGTGACATTAGAGGGGAGACCCAGTACTTC.

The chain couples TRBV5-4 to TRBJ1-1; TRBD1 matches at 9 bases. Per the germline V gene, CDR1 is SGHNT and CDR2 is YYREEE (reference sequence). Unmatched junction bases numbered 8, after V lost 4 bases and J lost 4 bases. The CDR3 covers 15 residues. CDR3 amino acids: CASSGDRVLPTEAFF. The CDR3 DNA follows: TGTGCCAGCAGCGGGGACAGGGTACTGCCCACTGAAGCTTTCTTT. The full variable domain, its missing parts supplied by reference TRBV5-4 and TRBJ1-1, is ETGVTQSPTHLIKTRGQQVTLRCSSQSGHNTVSWYQQALGQGPQFIFQYYREEENGRGNFPPRFSGLQFPNYSSELNVNALELDDSALYLCASSGDRVLPTEAFFGQGTRLTVV.

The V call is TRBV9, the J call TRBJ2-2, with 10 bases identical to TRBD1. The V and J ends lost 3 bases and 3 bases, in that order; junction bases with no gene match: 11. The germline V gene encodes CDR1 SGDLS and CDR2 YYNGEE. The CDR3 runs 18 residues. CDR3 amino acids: CASSAPLSGTGDTGELFF. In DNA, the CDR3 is TGTGCCAGCAGCGCGCCCCTATCCGGGACAGGGGACACCGGGGAGCTGTTTTTT.

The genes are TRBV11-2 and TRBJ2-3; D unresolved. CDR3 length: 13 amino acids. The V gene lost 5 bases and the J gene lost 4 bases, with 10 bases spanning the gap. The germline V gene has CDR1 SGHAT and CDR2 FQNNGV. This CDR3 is CASSPRVSDTQYF. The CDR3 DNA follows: TGTGCCAGCAGCCCGCGAGTGTCAGATACGCAGTATTTT.

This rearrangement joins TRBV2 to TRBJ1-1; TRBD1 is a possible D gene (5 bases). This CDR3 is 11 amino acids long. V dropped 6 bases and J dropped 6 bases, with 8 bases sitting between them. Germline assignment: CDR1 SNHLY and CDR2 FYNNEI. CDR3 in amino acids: CASRMTAEAFF. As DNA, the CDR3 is TGTGCCAGCAGGATGACAGCTGAAGCTTTCTTT.

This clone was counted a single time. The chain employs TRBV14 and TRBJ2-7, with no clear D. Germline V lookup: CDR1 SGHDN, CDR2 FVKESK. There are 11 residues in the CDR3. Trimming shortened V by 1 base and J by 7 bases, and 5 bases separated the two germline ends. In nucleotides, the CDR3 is TGTGCCAGCAGCCAAGGGCGGGAGCAGTACTTC. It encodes CASSQGREQYF.

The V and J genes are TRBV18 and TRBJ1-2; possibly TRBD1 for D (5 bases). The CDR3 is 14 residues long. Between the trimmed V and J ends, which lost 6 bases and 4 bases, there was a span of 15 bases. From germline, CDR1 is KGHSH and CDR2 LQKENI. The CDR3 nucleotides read TGTGCCAGCTCTCCCCGACAGCCTCCCTATGGCTACACCTTC. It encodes CASSPRQPPYGYTF.

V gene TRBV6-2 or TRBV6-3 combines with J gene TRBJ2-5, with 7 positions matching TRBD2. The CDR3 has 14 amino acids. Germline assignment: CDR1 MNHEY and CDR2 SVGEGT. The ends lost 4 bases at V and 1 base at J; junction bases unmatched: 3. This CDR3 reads CASSWDYLQETQYF. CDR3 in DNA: TGTGCCAGCAGTTGGGACTACCTCCAAGAGACCCAGTACTTC.

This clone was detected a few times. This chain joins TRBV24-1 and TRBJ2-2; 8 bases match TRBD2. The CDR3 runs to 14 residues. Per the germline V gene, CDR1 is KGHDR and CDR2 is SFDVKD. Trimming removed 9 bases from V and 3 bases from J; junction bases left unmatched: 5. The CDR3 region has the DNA TGTGCCACCTCCGGGACTAGGGACACCGGGGAGCTGTTTTTT. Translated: CATSGTRDTGELFF.

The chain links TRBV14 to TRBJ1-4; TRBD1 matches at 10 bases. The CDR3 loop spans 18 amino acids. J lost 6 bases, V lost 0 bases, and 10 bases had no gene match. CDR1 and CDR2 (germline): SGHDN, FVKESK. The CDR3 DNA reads TGTGCCAGCAGCCAAGATCTTGTTGGGACAGGGGACGATGAAAAACTGTTTTTT. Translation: CASSQDLVGTGDDEKLFF.

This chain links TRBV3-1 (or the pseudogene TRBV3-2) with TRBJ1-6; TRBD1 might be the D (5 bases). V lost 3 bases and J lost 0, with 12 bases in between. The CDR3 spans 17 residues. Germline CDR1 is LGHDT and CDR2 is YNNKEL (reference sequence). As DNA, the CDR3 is TGTGCCAGCAGCCACTCGGGACTTAGCTCCTATAATTCACCCCTCCACTTT. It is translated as CASSHSGLSSYNSPLHF.

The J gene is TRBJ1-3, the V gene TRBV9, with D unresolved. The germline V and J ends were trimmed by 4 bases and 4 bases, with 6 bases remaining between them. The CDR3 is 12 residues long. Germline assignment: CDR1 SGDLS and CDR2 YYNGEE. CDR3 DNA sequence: TGTGCCAGCAGCCCCATGGGAAACACCATATATTTT. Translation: CASSPMGNTIYF.

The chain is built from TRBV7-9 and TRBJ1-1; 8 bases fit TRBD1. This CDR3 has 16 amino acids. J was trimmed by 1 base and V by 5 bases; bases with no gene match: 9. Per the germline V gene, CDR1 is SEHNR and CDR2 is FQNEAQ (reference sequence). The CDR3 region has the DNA TGTGCCAGCAGCCCCGCTCAGGGGGCACGGAACACTGAAGCTTTCTTT. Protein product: CASSPAQGARNTEAFF.

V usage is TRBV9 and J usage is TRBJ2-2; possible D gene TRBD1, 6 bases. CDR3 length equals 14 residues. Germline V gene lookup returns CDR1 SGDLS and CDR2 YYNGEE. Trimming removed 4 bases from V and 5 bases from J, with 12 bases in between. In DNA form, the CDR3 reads TGTGCCAGCAGCTTTGGACAGTTTACCGGGGAGCTGTTTTTT. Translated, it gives CASSFGQFTGELFF.

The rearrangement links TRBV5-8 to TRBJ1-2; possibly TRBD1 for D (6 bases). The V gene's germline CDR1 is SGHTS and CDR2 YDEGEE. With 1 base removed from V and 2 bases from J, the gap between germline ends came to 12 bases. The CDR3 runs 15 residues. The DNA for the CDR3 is TGTGCCAGCAGCTTGATGGGGACATCAAACTATGGCTACACCTTC. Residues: CASSLMGTSNYGYTF.

In DNA form, the CDR3 reads TGTGCCAGCAGCTTAGCGCGGGGAGGAGAAGATGAAAAACTGTTTTTT. The encoded protein is CASSLARGGEDEKLFF. The gene calls are TRBV11-1 and TRBJ1-4; D is unclear. The CDR3 contains 16 residues. Germline V gene lookup returns CDR1 SGHAT and CDR2 FQDESV (reference sequence). Trimming took off 0 bases at V and 6 bases at J, with 14 bases between the two ends.

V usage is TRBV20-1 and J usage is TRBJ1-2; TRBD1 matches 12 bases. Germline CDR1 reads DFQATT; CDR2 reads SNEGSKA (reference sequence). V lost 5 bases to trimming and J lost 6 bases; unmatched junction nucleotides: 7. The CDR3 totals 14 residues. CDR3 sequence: CSAGAGTGGNGYTF. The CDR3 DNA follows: TGCAGTGCTGGTGCCGGGACAGGGGGCAATGGCTACACCTTC.

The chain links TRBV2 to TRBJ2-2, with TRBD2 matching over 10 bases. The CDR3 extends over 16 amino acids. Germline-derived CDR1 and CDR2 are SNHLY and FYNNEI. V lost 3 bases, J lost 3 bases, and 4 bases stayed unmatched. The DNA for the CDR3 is TGTGCCAGCAGTGATCCAGCGGGGGGGCACACCGGGGAGCTGTTTTTT. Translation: CASSDPAGGHTGELFF.

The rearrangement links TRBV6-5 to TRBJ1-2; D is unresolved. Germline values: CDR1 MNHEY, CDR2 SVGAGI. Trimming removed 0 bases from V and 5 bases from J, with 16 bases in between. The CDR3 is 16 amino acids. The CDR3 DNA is TGTGCCAGCAGTTACTCACCGGGTCGGCTTTTTTATGGCTACACCTTC. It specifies CASSYSPGRLFYGYTF.

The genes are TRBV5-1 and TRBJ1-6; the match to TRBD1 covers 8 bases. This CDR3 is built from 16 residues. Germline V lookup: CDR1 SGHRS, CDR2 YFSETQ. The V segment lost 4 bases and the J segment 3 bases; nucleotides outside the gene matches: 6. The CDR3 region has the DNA TGCGCCAGCAGCCCCGGACAGGGCAGCTATAATTCACCCCTCCACTTT. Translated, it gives CASSPGQGSYNSPLHF.

The CDR3 here is CASSQRQGAGSPLHF. The CDR3 DNA is TGCGCCAGCAGCCAACGACAGGGGGCAGGCTCACCCCTCCACTTT. The chain employs TRBV4-1 and TRBJ1-6, with 10 bases identical to TRBD1. The V and J ends lost 2 bases and 10 bases, in that order; junction bases with no gene match: 5. The CDR3 is made up of 15 amino acids. Germline CDR1 reads MGHRA; CDR2 reads YSYEKL.

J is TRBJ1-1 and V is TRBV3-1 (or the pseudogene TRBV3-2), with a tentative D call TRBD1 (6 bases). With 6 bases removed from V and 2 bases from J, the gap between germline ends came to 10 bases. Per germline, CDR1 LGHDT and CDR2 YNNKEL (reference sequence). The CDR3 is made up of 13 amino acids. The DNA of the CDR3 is TGTGCCAGCAGGGGGGCAGCCAACACTGAAGCTTTCTTT. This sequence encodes CASRGAANTEAFF.

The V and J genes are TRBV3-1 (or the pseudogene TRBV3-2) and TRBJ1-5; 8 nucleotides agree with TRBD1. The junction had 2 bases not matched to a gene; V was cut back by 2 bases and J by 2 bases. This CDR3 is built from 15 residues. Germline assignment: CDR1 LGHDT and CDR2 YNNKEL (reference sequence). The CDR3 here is CASSQSGQGNQPQHF. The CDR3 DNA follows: TGTGCCAGCAGCCAATCGGGACAGGGCAATCAGCCCCAGCATTTT.

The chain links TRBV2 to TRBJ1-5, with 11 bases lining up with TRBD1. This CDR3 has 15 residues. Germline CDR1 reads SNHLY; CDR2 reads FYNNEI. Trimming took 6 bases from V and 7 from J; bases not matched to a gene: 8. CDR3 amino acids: CASREDRGLHQPQHF. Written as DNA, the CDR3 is TGTGCCAGCAGAGAGGACAGGGGGCTTCACCAGCCCCAGCATTTT. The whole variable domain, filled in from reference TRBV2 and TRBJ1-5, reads EPEVTQTPSHQVTQMGQEVILRCVPISNHLYFYWYRQILGQKVEFLVSFYNNEISEKSEIFDDQFSVERPDGSNFTLKIRSTKLEDSAMYFCASREDRGLHQPQHFGDGTRLSIL.

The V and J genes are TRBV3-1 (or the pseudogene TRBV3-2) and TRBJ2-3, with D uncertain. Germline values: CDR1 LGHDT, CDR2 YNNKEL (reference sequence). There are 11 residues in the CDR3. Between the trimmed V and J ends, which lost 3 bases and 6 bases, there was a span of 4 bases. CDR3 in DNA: TGTGCCAGCAGCCACGCGGATACGCAGTATTTT. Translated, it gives CASSHADTQYF.